One T cell receptor beta chain is described in this entry. Its antigen is currently unknown. Researchers ran the PCR with 60 Vbeta and 13 Jbeta primers. Sequencing used immunoSEQ multiplex PCR; TCRdb keeps in-frame clones, though not all of them. The repertoire holds 55,000 to 85,000 clones, with 75% to 80% as singletons. The sample comes from a study of cytomegalovirus exposure and HLA in healthy donors. Study-wide context: There were 70 million to 95 million unique TCRs (from HLA-typed donors) in an early data release.

The V gene lost 5 bases and the J gene lost 3 bases, with 11 bases spanning the gap. The germline CDR1 and CDR2 sequences are MDHEN and SYDVKM. CDR3 size: 14 residues. Study results and limitations: Several top significant clusters appeared, in a later analysis, to be linked to common viral pathogens. Across donors, most TCRs were seen rarely, yet some public ones were widespread. Reports credit the classifier with highly specific, highly sensitive diagnosis of cytomegalovirus status.

Sequences were obtained from PBMCs. The receptor was derived from a man younger than 35 in good health and CMV-seropositive. V gene TRBV28 combines with J gene TRBJ1-5, with D unresolved. The CDR3 nucleotides read TGTGCCAGCAGTCAAGCGGGCACCAATCAGCCCCAGCATTTT. This gives the protein CASSQAGTNQPQHF.